A single sample is the source of the 3 T cell receptor beta chains below, sequenced in a study of technical replicates of blood from a handful of donors. Assay used: immunoSEQ multiplex PCR; TCRdb lists only in-frame clones, some missing. In the table there are 100,000 or so clones, 96% of which are singletons. Sequencing was carried out using T cells isolated from PBMCs. These receptors came from a human donor in good health.

The chain has TRBV7-6 and TRBJ1-5; the D is unclear. The CDR3 is 14 amino acids. The ends were cut back, 5 bases at V and 9 bases at J, with 17 bases in the middle. CDR1 is SGHVS and CDR2 is FNYEAQ in the germline V gene. This chain's CDR3 is CASSPSIGVRPQHF. CDR3 coding DNA: TGTGCCAGCAGCCCCAGCATCGGGGTTCGGCCCCAGCATTTT. The full variable domain, its missing parts supplied by reference TRBV7-6 and TRBJ1-5, is GAGVSQSPRYKVTKRGQDVALRCDPISGHVSLYWYRQALGQGPEFLTYFNYEAQQDKSGLPNDRFSAERPEGSISTLTIQRTEQRDSAMYRCASSPSIGVRPQHFGDGTRLSIL.

The chain joins TRBV5-1 to TRBJ2-4; no clear D. From germline, CDR1 is SGHRS and CDR2 YFSETQ. The CDR3 has 14 amino acids. The V and J ends lost 0 bases and 1 base respectively, with 5 bases between them. Here the CDR3 reads CASSLDQAKNIQYF. CDR3 in DNA: TGCGCCAGCAGCTTGGACCAGGCCAAAAACATTCAGTACTTC. Complete variable domain (other parts from reference TRBV5-1 and TRBJ2-4): KAGVTQTPRYLIKTRGQQVTLSCSPISGHRSVSWYQQTPGQGLQFLFEYFSETQRNKGNFPGRFSGRQFSNSRSEMNVSTLELGDSALYLCASSLDQAKNIQYFGAGTRLSVL.

The gene calls are TRBV6-1 and TRBJ1-1; D ambiguous. Germline CDR1 and CDR2: MNHNS and SASEGT. V was trimmed by 7 bases and J by 6 bases, leaving 6 bases between them. The CDR3 length is 10 residues. In nucleotides, the CDR3 is TGTGCCAGCACTCCCTCTGAAGCTTTCTTT. It specifies CASTPSEAFF.